This T cell receptor beta chain was recovered during a study of blood T cell repertoires in COVID-19. The overall study: Material from acute and convalescent COVID-19 was sourced from the United States, Italy and Spain.

Here immunoSEQ multiplex PCR was the method, and the copy in TCRdb shows in-frame clones only, minus some. This table holds approximately 260,000 clones, about 80% found once. The origin of this receptor is a human donor in a cohort sampled during active COVID-19. The sequenced material came from peripheral blood.

This CDR3 reads CASSPPGGKTSSYNEQFF. In nucleotides, the CDR3 is TGTGCCAGCTCACCACCGGGAGGGAAAACAAGCTCCTACAATGAGCAGTTCTTC. This chain connects TRBV18 to TRBJ2-1; 7 bases fit TRBD2. V was pared by 0 bases and J by 0 bases, with 8 bases of the junction left unmatched. Germline assignment: CDR1 KGHSH and CDR2 LQKENI. This CDR3 spans 18 amino acids.